This T cell receptor beta chain derives from a study of cytotoxic CD8 clonotypes in ibrutinib-treated CLL. The CDR3 contains 15 residues. Trimming took 0 bases from V and 5 from J, leaving 13 bases between them. Germline CDR1 is LGHNA and CDR2 is YSLEER. The method was immunoSEQ multiplex PCR; TCRdb's version includes in-frame clones alone and lacks a portion of them. The sample includes 150,000 or so clones, 70% to 90% seen only once; the top ten take approximately 2%. The clonotype was recovered from a human donor with chronic lymphocytic leukemia. The source material was PBMCs, sampled after 24 months of ibrutinib treatment. This chain links TRBV4-3 with TRBJ1-1; D is unclear. The CDR3 here is CASSQEQQVGTEAFF. The CDR3, as DNA: TGCGCCAGCAGCCAAGAGCAGCAGGTCGGTACTGAAGCTTTCTTT.